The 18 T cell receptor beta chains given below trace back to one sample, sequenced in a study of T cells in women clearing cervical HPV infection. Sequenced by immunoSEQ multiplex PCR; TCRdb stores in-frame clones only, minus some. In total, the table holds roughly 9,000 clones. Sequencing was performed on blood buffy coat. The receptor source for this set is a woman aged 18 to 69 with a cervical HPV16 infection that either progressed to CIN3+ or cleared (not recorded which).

CDR3 sequence: CASSRFSGTGALEQYF. The CDR3 DNA, read in part, is TGCGCCAGCAGCCGATTCTCCGGGACAGGGGCTCTCGAG. The chain has TRBV5-1 and TRBJ2-7, with 10 positions matching TRBD1. The observed sequence ends 3 residues before the CDR3 terminus, with the missing tail filled in from the germline J gene. Germline trimming cut 4 bases from V and 6 bases from J; bases unmatched to any gene: 13. The CDR3 has 16 residues. Germline-derived CDR1 and CDR2 are SGHRS and YFSETQ.

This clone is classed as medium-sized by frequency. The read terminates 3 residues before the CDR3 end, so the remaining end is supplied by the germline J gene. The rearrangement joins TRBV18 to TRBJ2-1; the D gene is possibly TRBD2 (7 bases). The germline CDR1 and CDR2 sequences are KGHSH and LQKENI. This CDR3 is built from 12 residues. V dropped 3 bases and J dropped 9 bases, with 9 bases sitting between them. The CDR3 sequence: CASSPRGGEQFF. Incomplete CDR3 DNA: TGTGCCAGCTCACCGAGGGGGGGTGAG.

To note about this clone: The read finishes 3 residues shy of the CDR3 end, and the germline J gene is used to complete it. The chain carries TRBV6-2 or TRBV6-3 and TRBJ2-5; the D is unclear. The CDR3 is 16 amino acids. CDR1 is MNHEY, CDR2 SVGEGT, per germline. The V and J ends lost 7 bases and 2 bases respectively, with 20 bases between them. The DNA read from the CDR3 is TGTGCCAGCACTGTACTCTTTCGGCAGGAGCAAGAGACC. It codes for CASTVLFRQEQET. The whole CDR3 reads CASTVLFRQEQETQYF.

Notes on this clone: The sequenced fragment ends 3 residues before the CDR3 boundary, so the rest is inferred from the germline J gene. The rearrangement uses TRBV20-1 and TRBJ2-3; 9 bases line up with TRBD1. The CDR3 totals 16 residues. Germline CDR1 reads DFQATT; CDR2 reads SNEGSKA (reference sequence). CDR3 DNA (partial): TGCAGTGCTAGAGATGTGGACAGGGGAAACGGCGAGACG. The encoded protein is CSARDVDRGNGET. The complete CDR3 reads CSARDVDRGNGETQYF.

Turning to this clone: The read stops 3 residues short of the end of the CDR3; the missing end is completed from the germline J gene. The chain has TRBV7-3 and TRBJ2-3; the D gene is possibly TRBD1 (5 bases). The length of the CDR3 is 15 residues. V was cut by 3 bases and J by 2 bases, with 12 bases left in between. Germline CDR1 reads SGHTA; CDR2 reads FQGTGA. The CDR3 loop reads CASSLTRQSTDTQYF. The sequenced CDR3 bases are TGTGCCAGCAGCTTGACCCGACAGTCCACAGATACG.

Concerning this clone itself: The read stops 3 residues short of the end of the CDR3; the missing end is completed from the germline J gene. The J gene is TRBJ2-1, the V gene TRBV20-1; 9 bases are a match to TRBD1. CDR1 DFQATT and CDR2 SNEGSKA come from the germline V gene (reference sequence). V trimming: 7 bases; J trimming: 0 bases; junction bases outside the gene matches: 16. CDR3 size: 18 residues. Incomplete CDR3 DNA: TGCAGTGTAGTATCGTGGGGGACAGGGACAGCCTCCTACAATGAG. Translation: CSVVSWGTGTASYNE. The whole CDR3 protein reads CSVVSWGTGTASYNEQFF.

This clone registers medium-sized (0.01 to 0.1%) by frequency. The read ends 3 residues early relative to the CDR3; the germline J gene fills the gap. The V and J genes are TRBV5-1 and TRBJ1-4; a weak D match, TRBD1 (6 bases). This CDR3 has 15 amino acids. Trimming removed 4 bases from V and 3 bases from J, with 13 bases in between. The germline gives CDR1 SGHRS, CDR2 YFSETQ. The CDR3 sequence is CASSPKGDSNEKLFF. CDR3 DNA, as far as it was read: TGCGCCAGCAGCCCCAAGGGGGATTCTAATGAAAAA.

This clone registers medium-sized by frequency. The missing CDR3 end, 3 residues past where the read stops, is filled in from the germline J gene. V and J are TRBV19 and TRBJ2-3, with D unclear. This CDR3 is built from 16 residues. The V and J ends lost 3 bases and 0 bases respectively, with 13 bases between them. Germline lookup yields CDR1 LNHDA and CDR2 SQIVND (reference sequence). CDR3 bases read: TGTGCCAGTAGTATCCGTTCAGGAGCTAGCACAGATACG. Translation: CASSIRSGASTDT. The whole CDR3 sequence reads CASSIRSGASTDTQYF.

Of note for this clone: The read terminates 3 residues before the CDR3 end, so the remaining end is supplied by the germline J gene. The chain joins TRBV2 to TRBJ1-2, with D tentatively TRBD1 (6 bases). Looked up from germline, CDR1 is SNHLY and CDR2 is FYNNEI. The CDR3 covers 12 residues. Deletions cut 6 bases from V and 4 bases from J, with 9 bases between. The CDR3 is CASRTQGYGYTF. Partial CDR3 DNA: TGTGCCAGCAGGACACAGGGCTATGGC.

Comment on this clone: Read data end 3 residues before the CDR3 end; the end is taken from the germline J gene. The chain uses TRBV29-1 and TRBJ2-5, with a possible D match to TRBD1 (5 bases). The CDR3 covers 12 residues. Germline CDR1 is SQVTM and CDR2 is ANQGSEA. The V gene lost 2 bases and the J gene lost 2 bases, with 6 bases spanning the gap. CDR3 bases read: TGCAGCGTTGAACCAGGGCAAGAGACC. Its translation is CSVEPGQET. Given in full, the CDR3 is CSVEPGQETQYF.

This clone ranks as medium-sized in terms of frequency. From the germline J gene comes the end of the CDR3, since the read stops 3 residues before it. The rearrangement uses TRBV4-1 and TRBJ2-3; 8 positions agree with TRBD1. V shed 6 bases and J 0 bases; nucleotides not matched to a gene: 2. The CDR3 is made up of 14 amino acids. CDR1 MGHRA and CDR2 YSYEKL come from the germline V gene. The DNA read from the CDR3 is TGCGCCAGCAGGGACAGGGCGAGCACAGATACG. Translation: CASRDRASTDT. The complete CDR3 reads CASRDRASTDTQYF.

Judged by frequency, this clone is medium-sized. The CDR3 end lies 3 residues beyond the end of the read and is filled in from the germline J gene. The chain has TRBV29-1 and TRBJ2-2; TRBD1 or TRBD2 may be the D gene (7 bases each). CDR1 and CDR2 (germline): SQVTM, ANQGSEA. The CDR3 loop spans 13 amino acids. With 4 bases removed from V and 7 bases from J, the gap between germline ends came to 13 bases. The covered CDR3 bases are TGCAGCGTTGGGGAGGGGGCGGTCGGGGAG. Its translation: CSVGEGAVGE. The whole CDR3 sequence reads CSVGEGAVGELFF.

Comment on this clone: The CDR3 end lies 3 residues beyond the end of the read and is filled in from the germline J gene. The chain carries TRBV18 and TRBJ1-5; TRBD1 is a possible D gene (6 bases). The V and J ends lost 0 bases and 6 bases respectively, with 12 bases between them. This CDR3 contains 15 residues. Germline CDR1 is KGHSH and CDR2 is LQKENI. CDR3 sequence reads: CASSPPLGGGQPQHF. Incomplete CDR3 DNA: TGTGCCAGCTCACCACCCTTAGGGGGGGGTCAGCCC. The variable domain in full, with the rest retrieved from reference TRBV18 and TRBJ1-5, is NAGVMQNPRHLVRRRGQEARLRCSPMKGHSHVYWYRQLPEEGLKFMVYLQKENIIDESGMPKERFSAEFPKEGPSILRIQQVVRGDSAAYFCASSPPLGGGQPQHFGDGTRLSIL.

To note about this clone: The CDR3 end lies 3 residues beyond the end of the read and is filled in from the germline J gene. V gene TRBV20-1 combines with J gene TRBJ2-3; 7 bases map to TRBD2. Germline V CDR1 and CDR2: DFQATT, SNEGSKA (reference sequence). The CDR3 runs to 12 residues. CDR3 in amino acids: CSARAGNQPQYF. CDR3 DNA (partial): TGCAGTGCCCGAGCGGGGAATCAGCCG.

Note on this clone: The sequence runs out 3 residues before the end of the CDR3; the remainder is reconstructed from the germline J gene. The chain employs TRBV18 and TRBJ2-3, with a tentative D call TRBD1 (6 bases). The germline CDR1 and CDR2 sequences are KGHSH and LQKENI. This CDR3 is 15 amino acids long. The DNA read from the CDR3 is TGTGCCAGCTCCCCGCGACAGGACAGCAATCAGCCG. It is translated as CASSPRQDSNQP. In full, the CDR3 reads CASSPRQDSNQPQYF.

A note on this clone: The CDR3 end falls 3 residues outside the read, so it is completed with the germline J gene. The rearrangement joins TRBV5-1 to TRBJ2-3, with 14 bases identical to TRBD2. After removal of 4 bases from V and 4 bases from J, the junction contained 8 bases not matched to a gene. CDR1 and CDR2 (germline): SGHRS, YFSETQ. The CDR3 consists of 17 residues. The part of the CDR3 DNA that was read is TGCGCCAGCAGCACACGGACTAGCGGGGGGTCACCAGATACG. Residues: CASSTRTSGGSPDT. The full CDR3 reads CASSTRTSGGSPDTQYF.

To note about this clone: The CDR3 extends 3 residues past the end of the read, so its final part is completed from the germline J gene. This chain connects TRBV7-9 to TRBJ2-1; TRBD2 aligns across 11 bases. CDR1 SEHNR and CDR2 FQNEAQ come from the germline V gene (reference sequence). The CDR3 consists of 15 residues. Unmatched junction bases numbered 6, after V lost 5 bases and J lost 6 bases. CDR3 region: CASSLGTSGLNEQFF. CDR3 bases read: TGTGCCAGCAGCCTCGGGACTAGCGGACTCAATGAG. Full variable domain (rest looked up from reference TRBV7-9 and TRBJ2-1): DTGVSQNPRHKITKRGQNVTFRCDPISEHNRLYWYRQTLGQGPEFLTYFQNEAQLEKSRLLSDRFSAERPKGSFSTLEIQRTEQGDSAMYLCASSLGTSGLNEQFFGPGTRLTVL.

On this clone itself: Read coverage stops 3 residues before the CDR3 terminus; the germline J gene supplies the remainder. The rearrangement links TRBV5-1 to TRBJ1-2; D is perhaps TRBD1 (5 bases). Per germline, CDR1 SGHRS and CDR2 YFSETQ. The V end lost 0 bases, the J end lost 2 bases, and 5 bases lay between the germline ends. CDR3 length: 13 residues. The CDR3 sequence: CASSLEGNYGYTF. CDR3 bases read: TGCGCCAGCAGCTTGGAGGGGAACTATGGC.